The rows below give T cell receptor beta chains drawn from one sample of a study of blood T cell repertoires in COVID-19. Here immunoSEQ multiplex PCR was the method, and the copy in TCRdb shows in-frame clones only, minus some. This sample has tens of thousands of clones; approximately 87% occur once, and the top ten carry around 3.7%. Sequenced sample: peripheral blood. Receptors originate from a human donor in a cohort sampled during active COVID-19. Each CDR3 is given with its conserved first and last residue. D genes are given only for firm matches. The size entry is marked missing in some rows and otherwise reads once, few, many or a size class.

j_call d_call clone_size v_call cdr3_aa cdr3_nt
TRBJ2-7 TRBD1 - TRBV2 CASSGRDRGQDEQYF TGTGCCAGCAGTGGCCGGGACAGGGGGCAGGACGAGCAGTACTTC
TRBJ2-7 TRBD2 - TRBV5-4 CASSSSGLAGPYEQYF TGTGCCAGCAGCAGTTCGGGACTAGCGGGACCCTACGAGCAGTACTTC
TRBJ1-2 - - TRBV4-3 CASSPREPPNYGYTF TGCGCCAGCAGCCCACGGGAACCGCCGAACTATGGCTACACCTTC
TRBJ1-1 TRBD1 - TRBV10-1 CASSAGGTEAFF TGCGCCAGCAGTGCAGGGGGCACTGAAGCTTTCTTT
TRBJ2-7 - - TRBV29-1 CSVVGGALEQYF TGCAGCGTTGTGGGGGGGGCGCTCGAGCAGTACTTC
TRBJ1-5 - once TRBV11-2 CASSLAGGSNQPQHF TGTGCCAGCAGCTTGGCGGGTGGTAGCAATCAGCCCCAGCATTTT
TRBJ2-7 TRBD1 - TRBV5-1 CASSLVRGLYEQYF TGCGCCAGCAGCTTGGTCAGGGGGCTCTACGAGCAGTACTTC
TRBJ1-2 - - TRBV2 CASKPGDLYGYTF TGTGCCAGCAAGCCAGGGGACCTCTATGGCTACACCTTC
TRBJ1-1 - - TRBV19 CATVDRPGMNTEAFF TGTGCCACCGTTGACAGGCCGGGGATGAACACTGAAGCTTTCTTT
TRBJ2-2 TRBD1 - TRBV5-5 CASSSGQGNTGELFF TGTGCCAGCAGCTCGGGACAGGGGAACACCGGGGAGCTGTTTTTT
TRBJ1-1 TRBD1 - TRBV28 CASSTGQGPEAFF TGTGCCAGCAGTACGGGACAGGGGCCTGAAGCTTTCTTT
TRBJ2-7 TRBD2 - TRBV11-2 CASSLGGGFAVSYEQYF TGTGCCAGCAGCTTAGGGGGGGGTTTTGCGGTTTCCTACGAGCAGTACTTC
TRBJ1-2 - - TRBV29-1 CRDYDGYTF TGCAGAGACTACGATGGCTACACCTTC
TRBJ1-5 - once TRBV27 CASSLGASNQPQHF TGTGCCAGCAGTTTGGGAGCGAGCAATCAGCCCCAGCATTTT
TRBJ2-7 TRBD2 - TRBV7-2 CASSSISGSYEQYF TGTGCCAGCAGCTCTATTAGCGGGAGCTACGAGCAGTACTTC
TRBJ1-1 - - TRBV18 CASSPGSRTSSEAFF TGTGCCAGCTCACCAGGGAGCAGGACCTCCTCCGAAGCTTTCTTT
TRBJ2-7 TRBD2 - TRBV13 CASSSAGLAGVREQYF TGTGCCAGCAGCTCGGCGGGACTAGCGGGAGTGAGGGAGCAGTACTTC
TRBJ2-3 TRBD2 - TRBV5-6 CASSWWTSGSRSTDTQYF TGTGCCAGCAGCTGGTGGACTAGCGGGAGCCGAAGCACAGATACGCAGTATTTT
TRBJ1-6 TRBD1 - TRBV9 CASSVEGQGVFSPLHF TGTGCCAGCAGCGTAGAAGGACAGGGGGTATTTTCACCCCTCCACTTT
TRBJ2-2 TRBD2 - TRBV12-5 CASGLLAGGLAGELFF TGTGCTAGTGGTTTGCTAGCGGGGGGGCTTGCCGGGGAGCTGTTTTTT
TRBJ1-4 - - TRBV14 CASSQMSSEKLFF TGTGCCAGCAGCCAAATGTCGAGTGAAAAACTGTTTTTT
TRBJ1-2 - - TRBV3-1/TRBV3-2 CASSPQAGYGHTF TGTGCCAGCAGCCCTCAGGCAGGGTATGGGCACACCTTC
TRBJ1-4 - - TRBV11-2 CASSLSIFGATNEKLFF TGTGCCAGCAGCTTAAGTATTTTCGGTGCAACTAATGAAAAACTGTTTTTT
TRBJ2-2 - - TRBV5-1 CASSLVVQGWDTGELFF TGCGCCAGCAGCTTGGTGGTGCAGGGATGGGACACCGGGGAGCTGTTTTTT
TRBJ2-3 - - TRBV19 CASTRAGPTDTQYF TGTGCCAGTACCCGGGCAGGGCCCACAGATACGCAGTATTTT
TRBJ1-1 TRBD1 - TRBV27 CASRGGGLNTEAFF TGTGCCAGCAGAGGAGGGGGCTTGAACACTGAAGCTTTCTTT
TRBJ1-3 - - TRBV15 CATEPRGRPSGNTIYF TGTGCCACCGAACCGCGGGGCAGGCCCTCTGGAAACACCATATATTTT
TRBJ2-1 - - TRBV24-1 CATSGGMGGISYNEQFF TGTGCCACCAGTGGGGGGATGGGCGGGATATCCTACAATGAGCAGTTCTTC
TRBJ2-1 TRBD2 - TRBV7-9 CASRTGLAGVFF TGTGCCAGCAGAACTGGACTAGCGGGGGTGTTCTTC
TRBJ2-7 TRBD1 - TRBV7-2 CASSLQTGDSYEQYF TGTGCCAGCAGCCTACAAACAGGGGACTCCTACGAGCAGTACTTC
TRBJ2-1 - - TRBV7-2 CASSFYTGNEQFF TGTGCCAGCAGCTTTTACACAGGGAACGAGCAGTTCTTC
TRBJ2-3 - - TRBV5-6 CASSLVGISDTQYF TGTGCCAGCAGCTTGGTCGGGATCTCAGATACGCAGTATTTT